This T cell receptor (beta chain) was identified in a study of T cells expressing NK-cell markers. Study-level information: With respect to HCMV, seven of the eight sequenced donors were seropositive, and one was seronegative. Study-level results: Roughly 1.0-7.0% of CD8+ T cells in about six donors belonged to dominant NKG2C+ clonotypes. The CD3+CD56-NKG2C+ fraction of several donors was likewise dominated by these clonotypes.

As to this clonotype: Its matching antigen is unknown.

CDR3 size: 15 residues. Germline values: CDR1 SGHAT, CDR2 FQNNGV. TCRdb derives one entry per CDR3 protein from the 5' RACE reads, leaving out DNA. The sample includes about 550,000 distinct CDR3 sequences. The sequencing sample was made of blood T cells: a sorted CD56 or NKG2C T cell subset, CD4+ or CD8+ T cells, or bulk PBMC T cells (not recorded which). V is TRBV11-2 and J is TRBJ2-1; the D call of TRBD2 rests on TCRdb alone, since no DNA is present to check it. The source is a man aged 18 to 29 in good health. CDR3 amino acids: CASSFSSGEYNEQFF.